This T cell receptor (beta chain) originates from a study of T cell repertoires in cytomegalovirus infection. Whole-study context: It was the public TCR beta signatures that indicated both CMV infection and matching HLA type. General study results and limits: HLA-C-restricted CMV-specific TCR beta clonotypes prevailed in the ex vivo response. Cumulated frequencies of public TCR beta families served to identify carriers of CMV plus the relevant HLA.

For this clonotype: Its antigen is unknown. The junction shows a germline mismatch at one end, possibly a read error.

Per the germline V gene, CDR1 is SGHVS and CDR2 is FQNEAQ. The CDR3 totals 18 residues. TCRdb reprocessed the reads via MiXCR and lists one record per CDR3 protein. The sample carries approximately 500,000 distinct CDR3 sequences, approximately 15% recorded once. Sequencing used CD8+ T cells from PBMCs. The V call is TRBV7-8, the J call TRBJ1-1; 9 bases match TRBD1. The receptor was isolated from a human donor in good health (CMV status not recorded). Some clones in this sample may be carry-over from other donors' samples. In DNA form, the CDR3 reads TGTGCAAGCAGCCCCACCTTGACAGGGGGAATTCTGAAAACTGAAGCTTTCTTT. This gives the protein CASSPTLTGGILKTEAFF.